Described below is a single T cell receptor (beta chain) sequence and its context. The target antigen is unknown. The CDR3 goes on 3 residues after the read ends, and that part is filled in from the germline J gene. The data belong to a study of T cells in women clearing cervical HPV infection. Across the study: Donors had HPV16-related CIN3 or worse; 2 had invasive cancer. Blood came at first lesion visit for cases, post-clearance for controls. Whole-study findings and limits: TRBV6-7 relative abundance averaged roughly 0.1% in cases and 0.15% to 0.2% in controls.

TCRdb keeps only in-frame clones here, not all; method: immunoSEQ multiplex PCR. The data include tens of thousands of clones; the top ten clones carry around 9.3%. V was cut by 7 bases and J by 6 bases, with 19 bases left in between. The CDR3 consists of 14 residues. Germline V CDR1 and CDR2: SNHLY, FYNNEI. The chain employs TRBV2 and TRBJ2-7; possible D gene TRBD1, 6 bases. The sequencing sample was made of blood buffy coat. This sequence originates from a woman between 18 and 70 years old with a cervical HPV16 infection that either progressed to CIN3+ or cleared (not recorded which). The sequenced CDR3 bases are TGTGCCAGCATCCCCCTGGCAGGGGCTGGCGAG. This sequence encodes CASIPLAGAGE. The complete CDR3 protein is CASIPLAGAGEQYF.